This T cell receptor beta chain was retrieved from a study of blood T cells in healthy people across ages. This clonotype appeared a few times. Its antigen is unknown. The second PCR ran about 6 to 12 cycles with a sample-barcoded 5' primer and J-beta primers. TCRdb re-analysed the 5' RACE reads in MiXCR, keeping a single row per CDR3 protein. Of approximately 700,000 distinct CDR3 sequences listed, 32% are singletons. The CDR3 totals 13 residues. Germline V gene lookup returns CDR1 SGHTA and CDR2 FQGNSA. Overall study findings and caveats: Older individuals had lower TCR beta diversity per million T cells (the decline was roughly linear).

The V gene is TRBV7-2, the J gene TRBJ2-2; tentatively, D is TRBD2 (6 bases). This TCR came from a woman of 80 years or more in good health. The sample consisted of blood. The chain's CDR3 is CASMGGPGGELFF. DNA of the CDR3: TGTGCTTCGATGGGGGGTCCGGGCGGGGAGCTGTTTTTT.